This T cell receptor (beta chain) was identified in a study of beta chain features in type 1 diabetes. Study outcomes and limitations: In these data, an HLA type influence on TCRB rearrangement remained unresolved. Cells carrying high TCR expression could end up over-represented when cDNA is sequenced.

Sorting with CD45RO/CCR7/CD25/CD127/CD95/CD27 yielded naive, central memory, regulatory and stem-like memory CD4+ cells. This clone turned up a few times. Its antigen is undetermined. This CDR3 contains 11 residues. Germline values: CDR1 GTSNPN, CDR2 SVGIG (reference sequence). Trimming stripped 2 bases from V and 7 bases from J, with 5 bases between. The investigators reverse transcribed all of the isolated RNA, so they sequenced expressed TCRB transcripts. Sequencing used immunoSEQ multiplex PCR; TCRdb keeps in-frame clones, though not all of them. The sample carries 350,000 to 450,000 clones, about 14% recorded once.

This clonotype originated in a woman aged 18-29 years in good health. The specimen sequenced was naive CD4+ T cells from blood. This chain links TRBV30 with TRBJ1-4, with D unresolved. CDR3: CAWSYGEKLFF. CDR3 in DNA: TGTGCCTGGAGTTACGGTGAAAAACTGTTTTTT. Full variable domain (rest looked up from reference TRBV30 and TRBJ1-4): SQTIHQWPATLVQPVGSPLSLECTVEGTSNPNLYWYRQAAGRGLQLLFYSVGIGQISSEVPQNLSASRPQDRQFILSSKKLLLSDSGFYLCAWSYGEKLFFGSGTQLSVL.